This T cell receptor (beta chain) comes out of a study of T cell repertoires in cytomegalovirus infection. Study-wide context: Public TCR beta signatures were indicative of both CMV infection and a matching HLA type. Study findings and constraints: There were carriers of CMV plus the relevant HLA, and cumulative public TCR beta family frequency identified them. The study found HLA-C-restricted CMV-specific TCR beta clonotypes dominating the ex vivo response.

Each CDR3 protein gets one entry after TCRdb re-called the reads with MiXCR. Of 200,000 to 300,000 distinct CDR3 sequences in the sample, under 8.5% are singletons; the top ten hold around 6.5%. With respect to this clonotype: As yet, its antigen is unknown.

V dropped 5 bases and J dropped 4; count of bases not matched to a gene: 3. Germline V gene lookup returns CDR1 SGHAT and CDR2 FQNNGV. The CDR3 runs 13 residues. The chain has TRBV11-2 and TRBJ2-3; 7 bases fit TRBD2. The material sequenced was PBMCs. The source of this sequence is a human donor in good health (CMV status not recorded). Some clones in this sample may be carry-over from other donors' samples. In DNA form, the CDR3 reads TGTGCCAGCAGCGGCGGGGGTCCAGATACGCAGTATTTT. Protein sequence: CASSGGGPDTQYF.